The clone carrying this T cell receptor beta chain occurred a few times. Its antigen is as yet unknown. The data were taken from a study of T-cell memory formation after mild COVID-19. General study results and limits: Clones contracting day 15 to 85 were balanced CD4/CD8; later expanders leaned CD4+. Researchers report contracting CD4+ clones mostly in CM and EM, with CD8+ clones in EMRA.

Deletions cut 1 base from V and 3 bases from J, with 14 bases between. The CDR3 is 16 amino acids. Germline values: CDR1 LNHNV, CDR2 YYDKDF (reference sequence). TCRdb analysed the 5' RACE reads with MiXCR anew, one entry per CDR3 protein. The sample has about 150,000 distinct CDR3 sequences, almost 25% seen once. The rearrangement links TRBV15 to TRBJ2-3, with TRBD2 as a possible D gene (6 bases). This TCR came from an adult woman who had mild COVID-19 (a few samples of this study predate the infection). Cell type and time point are not known. Input material: PBMCs or a T cell subset sorted from them (not recorded which). CDR3 DNA sequence: TGTGCCACCAGCAGAGCCGGGACTCCGAATACAGATACGCAGTATTTT. It encodes CATSRAGTPNTDTQYF.